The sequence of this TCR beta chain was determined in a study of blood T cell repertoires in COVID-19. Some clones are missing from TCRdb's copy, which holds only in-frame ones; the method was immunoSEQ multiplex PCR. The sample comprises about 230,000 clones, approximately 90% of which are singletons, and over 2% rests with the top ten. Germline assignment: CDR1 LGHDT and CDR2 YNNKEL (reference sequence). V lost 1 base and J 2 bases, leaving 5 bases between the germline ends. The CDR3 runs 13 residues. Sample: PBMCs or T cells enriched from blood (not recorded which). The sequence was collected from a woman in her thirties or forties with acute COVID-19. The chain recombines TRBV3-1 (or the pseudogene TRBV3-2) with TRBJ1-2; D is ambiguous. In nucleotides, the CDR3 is TGTGCCAGCAGCCAAGGGGCGAACTATGGCTACACCTTC. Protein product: CASSQGANYGYTF.